This entry lists 7 T cell receptor beta chains sequenced from one sample in a study of cytomegalovirus exposure and HLA in healthy donors. Primers for the PCR totalled 60 Vbeta and 13 Jbeta. Assay used: immunoSEQ multiplex PCR; TCRdb lists only in-frame clones, some missing. Of 150,000 to 200,000 clones listed, 81% are singletons. Sequencing was carried out using PBMCs. The receptors originated from a woman aged 45 to 65 in good health and CMV-seronegative.

This chain connects TRBV19 to TRBJ1-1; D is perhaps TRBD1 (5 bases). V was pared by 8 bases and J by 1 base, with 26 bases between. Germline V lookup: CDR1 LNHDA, CDR2 SQIVND (reference sequence). This CDR3 is built from 18 residues. For the CDR3, the DNA is TGTGCCAGTTTTGGCGGACGTATAAACAGGCAGAGGAACACTGAAGCTTTCTTT. As protein: CASFGGRINRQRNTEAFF.

This clone appeared a few times. The rearrangement uses TRBV9 and TRBJ2-7, with 7 bases lining up with TRBD1. The CDR3 runs 16 residues. Trimming removed 3 bases from V and 0 bases from J; junction bases left unmatched: 9. CDR1 is SGDLS and CDR2 is YYNGEE in the germline V gene. The CDR3 spells CASSALTGLISYEQYF. CDR3 bases: TGTGCCAGCAGCGCCTTGACAGGGCTGATCTCCTACGAGCAGTACTTC.

Note on this clone: At one end, the junction sequence differs from germline, possibly due to a read error. The chain has TRBV7-9 and TRBJ2-2; TRBD1 matches at 12 bases. The CDR3 loop spans 16 amino acids. Per the germline V gene, CDR1 is SEHNR and CDR2 is FQNEAQ (reference sequence). The CDR3 is CASSAGQGAKTGELFF. The CDR3 region has the DNA TGTGCCAGCAGCGCGGGACAGGGGGCGAAAACCGGGGAGCTGTTTTTT.

V and J are TRBV7-2 and TRBJ2-2; 7 bases are a match to TRBD2. Germline V lookup: CDR1 SGHTA, CDR2 FQGNSA. The CDR3 contains 15 residues. V was clipped by 5 bases and J by 6 bases; unmatched bases: 9. This chain's CDR3 is CASSQPSGDPGELFF. CDR3 nucleotide sequence: TGTGCCAGCAGCCAACCCAGCGGGGACCCCGGGGAGCTGTTTTTT.

Details on this clone: An end of the junction does not agree with germline; a read error may underlie this. This chain links TRBV5-6 with TRBJ2-2; D is uncertain. CDR1 and CDR2 from the germline V gene are SGHDT and YYEEEE. This CDR3 is built from 14 residues. Here the CDR3 DNA reads TGTGCCAGCAGCTTGACTCCGAAGACCGGGGAGCTGTTTTTT. It is translated as CASSLTPKTGELFF.

This chain joins TRBV6-1 and TRBJ2-1, with D possibly being TRBD2 (5 bases). V was trimmed by 8 bases and J by 4 bases, leaving 12 bases between them. This CDR3 spans 13 amino acids. In germline, CDR1 is MNHNS, CDR2 SASEGT. CDR3 sequence: CASFAGGYNEQFF. CDR3 bases: TGTGCCAGCTTCGCGGGCGGGTACAATGAGCAGTTCTTC.

Only a few counts were recorded for this clone. The chain carries TRBV7-9 and TRBJ2-1; 7 bases are shared with TRBD1. V gave up 3 bases and J gave up 7 bases; unmatched junction bases: 9. This CDR3 contains 15 residues. CDR1 is SEHNR, CDR2 FQNEAQ, per germline (reference sequence). For the CDR3, the DNA is TGTGCCAGCAGCTTGGGACAGACCCTGCGGAATGAGCAGTTCTTC. Amino acid sequence: CASSLGQTLRNEQFF.